The clone carrying this T cell receptor (beta chain) has only a few counts. This record belongs to a study of T-cell memory formation after mild COVID-19. TCRdb itself ran the 5' RACE reads through MiXCR, one entry per CDR3 protein. The sample contains around 250,000 distinct CDR3 sequences, approximately 15% of which appear only once. This TCR was recovered from a man aged 18 to 29 who had mild COVID-19 (a few samples of this study predate the infection). Cell type and time point are not known. Sequencing was performed on PBMCs or a T cell subset sorted from them (not recorded which).

DNA for the CDR3: TGTGCCAGCTCCTCCAACGAGGGGGGCACTGAAGCTTTCTTT. Amino acid sequence: CASSSNEGGTEAFF. The chain is built from TRBV18 and TRBJ1-1; D is perhaps TRBD1 (6 bases). This CDR3 contains 14 residues. CDR1 is KGHSH and CDR2 is LQKENI in the germline V gene. The V gene lost 6 bases and the J gene lost 4 bases, with 15 bases spanning the gap.